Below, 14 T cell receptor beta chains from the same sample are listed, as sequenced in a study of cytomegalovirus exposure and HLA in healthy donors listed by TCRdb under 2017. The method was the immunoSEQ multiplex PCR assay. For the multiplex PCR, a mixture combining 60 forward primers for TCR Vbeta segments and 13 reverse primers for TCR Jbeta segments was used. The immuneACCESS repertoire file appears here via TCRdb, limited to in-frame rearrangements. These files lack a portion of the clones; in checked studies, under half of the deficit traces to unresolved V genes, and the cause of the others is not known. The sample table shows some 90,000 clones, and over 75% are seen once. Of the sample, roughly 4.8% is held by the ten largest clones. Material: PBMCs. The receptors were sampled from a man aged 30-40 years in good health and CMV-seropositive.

The DNA of the CDR3 is TGTGCCAGCAGTTCGGAGTCCTACAATGAGCAGTTCTTC. It codes for CASSSESYNEQFF. The chain uses TRBV2 and TRBJ2-1; no definite D call. The germline V gene encodes CDR1 SNHLY and CDR2 FYNNEI. V lost 5 bases and J lost 1, with 6 bases in between. The CDR3 contains 13 residues.

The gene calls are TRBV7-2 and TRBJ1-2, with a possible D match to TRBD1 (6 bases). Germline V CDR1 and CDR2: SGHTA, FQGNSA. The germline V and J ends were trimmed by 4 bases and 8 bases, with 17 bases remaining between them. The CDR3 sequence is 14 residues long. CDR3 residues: CASSSEGVPGGYTF. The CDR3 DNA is TGTGCCAGCAGCTCTGAGGGGGTTCCGGGGGGCTACACCTTC.

The CDR3 spells CAWRASTGGTEAFF. The CDR3, as DNA: TGTGCCTGGAGGGCGTCAACAGGAGGGACTGAAGCTTTCTTT. V usage is TRBV30 and J usage is TRBJ1-1, with TRBD1 as a possible D gene (5 bases). The germline V and J ends were trimmed by 3 bases and 5 bases, with 16 bases remaining between them. Germline CDR1 reads GTSNPN; CDR2 reads SVGIG (reference sequence). This CDR3 contains 14 residues.

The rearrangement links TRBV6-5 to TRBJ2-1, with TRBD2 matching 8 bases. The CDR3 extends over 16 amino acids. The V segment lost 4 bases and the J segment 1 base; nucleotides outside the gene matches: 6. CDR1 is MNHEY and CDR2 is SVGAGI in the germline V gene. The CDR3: CASSSGGDLSYNEQFF. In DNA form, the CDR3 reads TGTGCCAGCAGTTCCGGGGGGGACTTATCCTACAATGAGCAGTTCTTC.

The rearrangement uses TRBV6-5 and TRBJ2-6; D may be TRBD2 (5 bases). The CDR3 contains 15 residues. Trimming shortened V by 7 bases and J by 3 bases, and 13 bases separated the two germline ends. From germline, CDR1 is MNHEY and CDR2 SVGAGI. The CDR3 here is CASKLAPFGANVLTF. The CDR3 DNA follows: TGTGCCAGCAAGCTAGCCCCCTTTGGGGCCAACGTCCTGACTTTC.

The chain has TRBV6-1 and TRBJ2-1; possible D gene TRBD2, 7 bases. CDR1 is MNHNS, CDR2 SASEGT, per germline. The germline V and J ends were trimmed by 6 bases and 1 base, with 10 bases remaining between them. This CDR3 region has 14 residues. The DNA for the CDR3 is TGTGCCAGCAGAAAGGGGGGGTCCTACAATGAGCAGTTCTTC. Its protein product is CASRKGGSYNEQFF.

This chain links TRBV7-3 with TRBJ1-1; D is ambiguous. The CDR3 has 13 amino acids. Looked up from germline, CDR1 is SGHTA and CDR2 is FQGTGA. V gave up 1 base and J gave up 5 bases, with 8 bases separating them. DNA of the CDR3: TGTGCCAGCAGCTTAAACGGGGTGACTGAAGCTTTCTTT. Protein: CASSLNGVTEAFF.

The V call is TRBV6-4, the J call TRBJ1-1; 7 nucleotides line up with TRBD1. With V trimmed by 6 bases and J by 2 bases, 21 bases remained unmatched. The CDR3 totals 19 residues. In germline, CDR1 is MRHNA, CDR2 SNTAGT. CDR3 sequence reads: CASSTDRDLGLGLNTEAFF. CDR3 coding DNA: TGTGCCAGCAGCACTGACAGGGATCTTGGGCTCGGGCTAAACACTGAAGCTTTCTTT.

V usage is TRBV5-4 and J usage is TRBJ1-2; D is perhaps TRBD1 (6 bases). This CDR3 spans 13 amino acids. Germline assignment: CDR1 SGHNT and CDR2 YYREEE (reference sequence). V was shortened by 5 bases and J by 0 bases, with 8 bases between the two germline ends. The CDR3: CASRPGANYGYTF. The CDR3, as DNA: TGTGCCAGCAGACCAGGGGCTAACTATGGCTACACCTTC. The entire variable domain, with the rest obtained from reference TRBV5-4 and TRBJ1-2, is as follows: ETGVTQSPTHLIKTRGQQVTLRCSSQSGHNTVSWYQQALGQGPQFIFQYYREEENGRGNFPPRFSGLQFPNYSSELNVNALELDDSALYLCASRPGANYGYTFGSGTRLTVV.

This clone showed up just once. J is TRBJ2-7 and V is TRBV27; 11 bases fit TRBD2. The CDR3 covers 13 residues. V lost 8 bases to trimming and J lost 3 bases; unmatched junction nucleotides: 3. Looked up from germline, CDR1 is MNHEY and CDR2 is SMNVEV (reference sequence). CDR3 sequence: CASVGTSGYEQYF. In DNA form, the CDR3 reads TGTGCCAGCGTCGGGACTAGCGGCTACGAGCAGTACTTC.

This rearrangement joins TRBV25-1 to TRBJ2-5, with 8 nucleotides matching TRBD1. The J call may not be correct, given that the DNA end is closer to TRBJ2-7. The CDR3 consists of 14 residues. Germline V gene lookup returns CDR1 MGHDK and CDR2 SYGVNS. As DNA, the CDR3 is TGTGCCAGCAGTGAATACTACAGGGGGGACGAGCAGTACTTC. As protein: CASSEYYRGDEQYF.

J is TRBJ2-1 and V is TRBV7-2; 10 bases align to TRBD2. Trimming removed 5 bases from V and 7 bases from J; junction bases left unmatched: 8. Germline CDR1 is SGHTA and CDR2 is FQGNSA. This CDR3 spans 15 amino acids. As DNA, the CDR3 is TGTGCCAGCAGCCTCCTAGCGGGAGTTCAGAATGAGCAGTTCTTC. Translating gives CASSLLAGVQNEQFF. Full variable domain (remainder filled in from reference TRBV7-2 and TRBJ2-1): GAGVSQSPSNKVTEKGKDVELRCDPISGHTALYWYRQSLGQGLEFLIYFQGNSAPDKSGLPSDRFSAERTGGSVSTLTIQRTQQEDSAVYLCASSLLAGVQNEQFFGPGTRLTVL.

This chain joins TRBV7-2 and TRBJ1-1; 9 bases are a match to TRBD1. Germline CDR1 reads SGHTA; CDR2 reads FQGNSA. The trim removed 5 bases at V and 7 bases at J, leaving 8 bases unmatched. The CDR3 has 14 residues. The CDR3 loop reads CASSAGQGLGEAFF. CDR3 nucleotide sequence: TGTGCCAGCAGCGCTGGACAGGGGCTGGGTGAAGCTTTCTTT.

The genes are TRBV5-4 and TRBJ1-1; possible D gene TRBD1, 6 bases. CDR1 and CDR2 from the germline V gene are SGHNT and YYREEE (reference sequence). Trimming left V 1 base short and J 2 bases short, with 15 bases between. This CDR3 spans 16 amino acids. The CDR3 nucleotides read TGTGCCAGCAGCTTGTTGGTGACAGGATTAAACACTGAAGCTTTCTTT. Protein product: CASSLLVTGLNTEAFF.